The entry that follows covers one T cell receptor (beta chain) sequence. The antigen is unknown. Everyone who gave samples was a healthy Caucasian. V lost 7 bases and J lost 5; bases outside the gene matches: 10. The CDR3 sequence is 14 residues long. CDR1 SEHNR and CDR2 FQNEAQ come from the germline V gene (reference sequence). These data come from a study of identical twins. TCRdb itself ran the 5' RACE reads through MiXCR, one entry per CDR3 protein. The sample has under 400,000 distinct CDR3 sequences, 8.5% to 10% seen once. Study conclusions and caveats: There was more out-of-frame TCR alpha sharing in monozygotic twins than models estimated. Conclusions came from cross-sectional statistical analysis, not from following the same donors.

The TCR was taken from a woman aged 50 to 60 in good health. The sequenced sample consisted of naive T cells sorted from blood. This sequence joins TRBV7-9 and TRBJ2-5, with 7 bases fitting TRBD2. The CDR3 is CASIGRETRETQYF. CDR3 bases: TGTGCCAGCATTGGGCGGGAGACGCGGGAGACCCAGTACTTC.